Sequencing of this T cell receptor beta chain was carried out in a study of response to subunit inactivated influenza vaccine. One entry per CDR3 protein, called by TCRdb with MiXCR from the RT-PCR reads. This sample has 450,000 to 600,000 distinct CDR3 sequences; 7.6% occur once, and the top ten carry over 10%. From germline, CDR1 is SGHRS and CDR2 YFSETQ. Trimming stripped 5 bases from V and 0 bases from J, with 12 bases between. The CDR3 consists of 14 residues. The chain is built from TRBV5-1 and TRBJ2-7; D may be TRBD1 or TRBD2 (5 bases each). This sequence originates from a man aged 50 to 69 who received an inactivated influenza vaccine. Here the sequenced sample was PBMCs from blood, taken less than 30 months after vaccination. The CDR3 spells CASRPGDPSYEQYF. CDR3 nucleotides: TGCGCCAGCAGACCCGGGGACCCCTCCTACGAGCAGTACTTC. Together with reference TRBV5-1 and TRBJ2-7, the CDR3 gives the full variable domain: KAGVTQTPRYLIKTRGQQVTLSCSPISGHRSVSWYQQTPGQGLQFLFEYFSETQRNKGNFPGRFSGRQFSNSRSEMNVSTLELGDSALYLCASRPGDPSYEQYFGPGTRLTVT.